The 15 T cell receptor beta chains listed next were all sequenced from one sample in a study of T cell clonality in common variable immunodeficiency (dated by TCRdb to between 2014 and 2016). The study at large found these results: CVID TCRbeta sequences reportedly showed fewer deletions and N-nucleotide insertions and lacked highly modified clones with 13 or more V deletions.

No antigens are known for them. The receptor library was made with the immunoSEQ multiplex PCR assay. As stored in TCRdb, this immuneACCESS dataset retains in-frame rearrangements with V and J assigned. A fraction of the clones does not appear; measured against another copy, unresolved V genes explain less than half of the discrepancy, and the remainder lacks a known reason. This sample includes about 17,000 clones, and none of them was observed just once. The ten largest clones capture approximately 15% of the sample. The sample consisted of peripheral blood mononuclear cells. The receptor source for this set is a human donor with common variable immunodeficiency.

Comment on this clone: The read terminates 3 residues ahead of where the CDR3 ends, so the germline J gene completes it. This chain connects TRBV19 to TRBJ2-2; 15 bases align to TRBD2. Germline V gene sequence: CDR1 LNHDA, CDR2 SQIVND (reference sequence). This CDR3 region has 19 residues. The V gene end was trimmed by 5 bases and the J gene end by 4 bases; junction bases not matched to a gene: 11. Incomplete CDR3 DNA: TGTGCCAGTAGTCCCCGCCCGGGACTAGCGGGGGGTATCACCGGGGAG. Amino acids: CASSPRPGLAGGITGE. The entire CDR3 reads CASSPRPGLAGGITGELFF.

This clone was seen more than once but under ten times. The covered CDR3 bases are TGTGCCAGCAGCTACGACAGCTACGAG. The encoded protein is CASSYDSYE. The CDR3 in full is CASSYDSYEQYF. The genes are TRBV7-9 and TRBJ2-7; D may be TRBD1 (5 bases). The sequence runs out 3 residues before the end of the CDR3; the remainder is reconstructed from the germline J gene. Trimming removed 4 bases from V and 3 bases from J, with 7 bases in between. The CDR3 runs 12 residues. Germline lookup yields CDR1 SEHNR and CDR2 FQNEAQ (reference sequence).

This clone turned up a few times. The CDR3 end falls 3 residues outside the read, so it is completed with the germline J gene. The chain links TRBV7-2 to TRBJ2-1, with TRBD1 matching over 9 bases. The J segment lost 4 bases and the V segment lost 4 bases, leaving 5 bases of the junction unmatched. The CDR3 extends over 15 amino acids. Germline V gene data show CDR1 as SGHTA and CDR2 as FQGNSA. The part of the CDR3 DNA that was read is TGTGCCAGCAGCTCTACGACAGGGGGGTACAATGAG. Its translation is CASSSTTGGYNE. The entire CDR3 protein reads CASSSTTGGYNEQFF.

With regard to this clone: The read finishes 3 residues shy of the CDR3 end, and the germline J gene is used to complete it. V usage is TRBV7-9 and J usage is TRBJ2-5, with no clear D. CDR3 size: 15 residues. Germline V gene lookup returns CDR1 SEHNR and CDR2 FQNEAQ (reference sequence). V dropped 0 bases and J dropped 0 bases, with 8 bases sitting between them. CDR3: CASSLARRYQETQYF. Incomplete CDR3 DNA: TGTGCCAGCAGCTTAGCGCGTCGGTACCAAGAGACC.

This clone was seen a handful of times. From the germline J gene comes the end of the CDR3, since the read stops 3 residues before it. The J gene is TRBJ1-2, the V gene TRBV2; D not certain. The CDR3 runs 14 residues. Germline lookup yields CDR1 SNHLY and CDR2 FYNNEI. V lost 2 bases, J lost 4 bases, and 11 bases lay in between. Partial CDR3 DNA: TGTGCCAGCAGTGAATCTCAGGCGGGCTATGGC. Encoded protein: CASSESQAGYG. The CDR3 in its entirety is CASSESQAGYGYTF.

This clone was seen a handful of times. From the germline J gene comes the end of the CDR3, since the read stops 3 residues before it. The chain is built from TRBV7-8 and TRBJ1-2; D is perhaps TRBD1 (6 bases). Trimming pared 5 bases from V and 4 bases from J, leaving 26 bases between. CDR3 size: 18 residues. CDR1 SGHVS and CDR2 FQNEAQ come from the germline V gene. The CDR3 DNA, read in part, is TGTGCCAGCAGCCGCAGAGTCTGGGACACCGCTTCGGGCTATGGC. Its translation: CASSRRVWDTASGYG. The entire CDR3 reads CASSRRVWDTASGYGYTF.

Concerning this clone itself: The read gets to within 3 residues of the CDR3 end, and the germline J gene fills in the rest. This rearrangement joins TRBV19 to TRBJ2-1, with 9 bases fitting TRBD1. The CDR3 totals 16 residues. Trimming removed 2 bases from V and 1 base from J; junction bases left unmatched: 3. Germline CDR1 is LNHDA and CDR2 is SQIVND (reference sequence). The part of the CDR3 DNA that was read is TGTGCCAGTAGTATAAGGGGGACAGGGTCCTACAATGAG. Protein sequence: CASSIRGTGSYNE. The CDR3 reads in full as CASSIRGTGSYNEQFF.

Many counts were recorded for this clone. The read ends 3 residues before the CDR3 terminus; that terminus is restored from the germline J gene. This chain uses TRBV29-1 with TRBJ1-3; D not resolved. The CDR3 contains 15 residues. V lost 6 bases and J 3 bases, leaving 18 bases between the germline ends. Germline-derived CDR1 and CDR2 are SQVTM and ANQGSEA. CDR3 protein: CSVRESGLGGNTIYF. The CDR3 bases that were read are TGCAGCGTGAGGGAGTCGGGGTTGGGTGGAAACACC. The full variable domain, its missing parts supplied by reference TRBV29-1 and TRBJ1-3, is SAVISQKPSRDICQRGTSLTIQCQVDSQVTMMFWYRQQPGQSLTLIATANQGSEATYESGFVIDKFPISRPNLTFSTLTVSNMSPEDSSIYLCSVRESGLGGNTIYFGEGSWLTVV.

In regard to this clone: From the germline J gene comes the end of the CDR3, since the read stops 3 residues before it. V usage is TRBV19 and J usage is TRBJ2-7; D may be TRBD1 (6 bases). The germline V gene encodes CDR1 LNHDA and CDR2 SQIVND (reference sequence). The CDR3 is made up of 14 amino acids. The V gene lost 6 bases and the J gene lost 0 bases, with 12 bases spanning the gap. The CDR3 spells CASSPQGSSYEQYF. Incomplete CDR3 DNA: TGTGCCAGTAGCCCACAGGGCAGCTCCTACGAG.

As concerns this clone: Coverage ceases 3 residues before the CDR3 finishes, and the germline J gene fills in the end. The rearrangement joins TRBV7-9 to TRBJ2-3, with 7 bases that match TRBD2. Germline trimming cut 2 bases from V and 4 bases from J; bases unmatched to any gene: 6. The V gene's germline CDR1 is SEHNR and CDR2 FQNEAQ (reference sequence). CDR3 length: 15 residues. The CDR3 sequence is CASSLPTSLPDTQYF. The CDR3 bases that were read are TGTGCCAGCAGCTTACCGACTAGCTTACCAGATACG.

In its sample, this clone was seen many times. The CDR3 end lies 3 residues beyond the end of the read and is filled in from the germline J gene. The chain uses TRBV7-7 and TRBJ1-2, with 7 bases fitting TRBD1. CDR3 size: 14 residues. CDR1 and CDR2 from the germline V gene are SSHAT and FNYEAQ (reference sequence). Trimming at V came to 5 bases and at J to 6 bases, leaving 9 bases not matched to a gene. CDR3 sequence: CASSPGQAIDGYTF. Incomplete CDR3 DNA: TGTGCCAGCAGCCCTGGACAGGCGATAGATGGC.

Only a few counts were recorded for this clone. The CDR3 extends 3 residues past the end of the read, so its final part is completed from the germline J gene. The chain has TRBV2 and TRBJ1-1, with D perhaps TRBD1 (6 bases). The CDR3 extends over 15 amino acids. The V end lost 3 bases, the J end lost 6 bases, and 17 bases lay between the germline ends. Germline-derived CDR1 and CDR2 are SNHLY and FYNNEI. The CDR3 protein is CASSDRGTFVAEAFF. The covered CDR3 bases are TGTGCCAGCAGTGACAGGGGAACGTTCGTGGCTGAA. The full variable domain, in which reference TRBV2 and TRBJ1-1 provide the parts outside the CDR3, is EPEVTQTPSHQVTQMGQEVILRCVPISNHLYFYWYRQILGQKVEFLVSFYNNEISEKSEIFDDQFSVERPDGSNFTLKIRSTKLEDSAMYFCASSDRGTFVAEAFFGQGTRLTVV.

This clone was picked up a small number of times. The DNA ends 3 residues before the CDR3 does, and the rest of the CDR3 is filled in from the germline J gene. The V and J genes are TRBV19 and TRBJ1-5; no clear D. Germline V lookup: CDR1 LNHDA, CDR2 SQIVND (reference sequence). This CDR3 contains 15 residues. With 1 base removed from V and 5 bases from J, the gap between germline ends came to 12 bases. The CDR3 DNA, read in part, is TGTGCCAGTAGTATAGGTACGAACTTTGATCAGCCC. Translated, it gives CASSIGTNFDQP. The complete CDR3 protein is CASSIGTNFDQPQHF.

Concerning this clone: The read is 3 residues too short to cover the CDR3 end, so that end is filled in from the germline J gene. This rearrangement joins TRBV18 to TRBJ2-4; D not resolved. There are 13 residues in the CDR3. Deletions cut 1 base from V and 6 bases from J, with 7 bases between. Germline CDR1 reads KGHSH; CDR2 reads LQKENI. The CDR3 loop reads CASSPQKLNIQYF. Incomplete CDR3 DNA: TGTGCCAGCTCACCACAAAAACTAAACATT.

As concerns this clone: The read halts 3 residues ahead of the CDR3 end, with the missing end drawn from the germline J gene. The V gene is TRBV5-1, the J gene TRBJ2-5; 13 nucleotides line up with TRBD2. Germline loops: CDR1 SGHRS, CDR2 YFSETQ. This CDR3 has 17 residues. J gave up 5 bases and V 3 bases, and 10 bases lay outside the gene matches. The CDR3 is CASSSRTSGRTRETQYF. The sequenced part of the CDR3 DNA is TGCGCCAGCAGCTCGAGGACTAGCGGGAGAACGCGCGAGACC.